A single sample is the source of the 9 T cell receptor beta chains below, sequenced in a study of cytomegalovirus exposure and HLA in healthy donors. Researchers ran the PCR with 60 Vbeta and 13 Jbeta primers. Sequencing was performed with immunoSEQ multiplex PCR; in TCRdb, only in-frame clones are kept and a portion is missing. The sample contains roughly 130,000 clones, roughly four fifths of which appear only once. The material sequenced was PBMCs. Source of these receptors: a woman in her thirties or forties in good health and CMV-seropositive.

The CDR3 DNA reads TGTGCCAGCAGTTTATCCGAGGGTATGAACACTGAAGCTTTCTTT. It codes for CASSLSEGMNTEAFF. The chain uses TRBV28 and TRBJ1-1; D remains unclear. Looked up from germline, CDR1 is MDHEN and CDR2 is SYDVKM. V lost 1 base and J lost 0, with 9 bases in between. The CDR3 covers 15 residues.

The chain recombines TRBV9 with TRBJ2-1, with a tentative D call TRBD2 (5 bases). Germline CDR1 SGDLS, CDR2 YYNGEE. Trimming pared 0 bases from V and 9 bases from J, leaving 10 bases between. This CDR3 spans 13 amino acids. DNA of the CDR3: TGTGCCAGCAGCGTAGGTCACGCGGGTGAGCAGTTCTTC. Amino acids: CASSVGHAGEQFF.

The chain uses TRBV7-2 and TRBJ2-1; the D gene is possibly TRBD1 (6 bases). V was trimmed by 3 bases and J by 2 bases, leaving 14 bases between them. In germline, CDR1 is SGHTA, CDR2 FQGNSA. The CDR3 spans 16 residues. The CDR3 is CASSLSPAGAYNEQFF. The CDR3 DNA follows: TGTGCCAGCAGCTTGTCTCCTGCAGGGGCCTACAATGAGCAGTTCTTC.

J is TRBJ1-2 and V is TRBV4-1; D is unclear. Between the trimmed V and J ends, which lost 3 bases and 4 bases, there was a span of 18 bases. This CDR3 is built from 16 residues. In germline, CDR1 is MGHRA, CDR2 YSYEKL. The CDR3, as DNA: TGCGCCAGCAGCCAGGAAGACACCCCGTTCCTCTATGGCTACACCTTC. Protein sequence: CASSQEDTPFLYGYTF.

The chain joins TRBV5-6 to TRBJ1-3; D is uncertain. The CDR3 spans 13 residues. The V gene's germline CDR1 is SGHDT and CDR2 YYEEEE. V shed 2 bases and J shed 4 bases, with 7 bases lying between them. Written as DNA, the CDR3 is TGTGCCAGCAGCTTAATCTTCGGAAACACCATATATTTT. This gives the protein CASSLIFGNTIYF.

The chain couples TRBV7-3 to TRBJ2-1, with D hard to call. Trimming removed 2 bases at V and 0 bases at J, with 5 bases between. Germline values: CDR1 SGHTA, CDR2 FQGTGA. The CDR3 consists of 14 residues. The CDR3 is CASSLRSSYNEQFF. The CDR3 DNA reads TGTGCCAGCAGCTTACGCAGCTCCTACAATGAGCAGTTCTTC.

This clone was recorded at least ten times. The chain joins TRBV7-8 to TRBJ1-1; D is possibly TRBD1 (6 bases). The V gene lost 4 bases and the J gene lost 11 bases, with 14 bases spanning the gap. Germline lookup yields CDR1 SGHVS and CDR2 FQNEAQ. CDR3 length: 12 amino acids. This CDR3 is CASSWKTGTAFF. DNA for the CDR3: TGTGCCAGCAGCTGGAAAACAGGGACCGCTTTCTTT.

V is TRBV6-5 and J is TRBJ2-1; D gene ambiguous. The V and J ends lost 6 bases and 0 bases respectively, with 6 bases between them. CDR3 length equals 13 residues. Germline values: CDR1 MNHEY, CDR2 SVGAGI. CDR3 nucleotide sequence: TGTGCCAGCAGATCCAACTCCTACAATGAGCAGTTCTTC. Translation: CASRSNSYNEQFF.

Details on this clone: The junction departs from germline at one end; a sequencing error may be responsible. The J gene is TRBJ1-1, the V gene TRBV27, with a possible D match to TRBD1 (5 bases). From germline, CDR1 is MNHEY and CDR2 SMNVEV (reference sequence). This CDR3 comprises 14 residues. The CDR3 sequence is CASSLRTTNSEAFF. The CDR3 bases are TGTGCCAGCAGTTTAAGGACAACTAACAGTGAAGCTTTCTTT.